The 31 T cell receptor beta chains given below trace back to one sample, sequenced in a study of T-cell memory formation after mild COVID-19 (dated by TCRdb to the early 2020s). The library was made by 5' RACE. Sequenced using an Illumina NovaSeq 6000. TCRdb ran its own pipeline on the public reads, namely fastp trimming at Q25 and MiXCR clone calling, and kept in-frame beta chains. A single entry per CDR3 protein holds the most common genes and DNA from its merged rows. This sample is represented by around 200,000 distinct CDR3 sequences; under 30% of them were singletons. The biggest ten clones account for over 9.5% of the sample. Sequenced material: PBMCs or a T cell subset sorted from them (not recorded which). Receptors originate from an adult woman who had mild COVID-19 (a few samples of this study predate the infection). The sample titles of this study are shuffled in the database, so cell type and time point are left out; the donor was told from shared clones.

This clonotype was detected a few times. The chain uses TRBV29-1 and TRBJ2-5, with no clear D. Germline values: CDR1 SQVTM, CDR2 ANQGSEA. There are 15 residues in the CDR3. Trimming took 3 bases from V and 1 from J, leaving 15 bases between them. CDR3 sequence (DNA): TGCAGCGTTGATGGTCGGCATCCAACCCAAGAGACCCAGTACTTC. Translation: CSVDGRHPTQETQYF.

This clonotype has only a few counts. The CDR3 DNA reads as TGTGCCAGCAGCACAACAGGTAGCAGTACGCAGTATTTT. It encodes CASSTTGSSTQYF. The V and J genes are TRBV7-6 and TRBJ2-3; TRBD1 might be the D (5 bases). V was pared by 5 bases and J by 8 bases, with 14 bases between. This CDR3 comprises 13 residues. Per the germline V gene, CDR1 is SGHVS and CDR2 is FNYEAQ.

The rearrangement joins TRBV10-3 to TRBJ1-2; 7 nucleotides line up with TRBD1. The germline gives CDR1 ENHRY, CDR2 SYGVKD. The CDR3 contains 15 residues. The trim removed 7 bases at V and 7 bases at J, leaving 15 bases unmatched. The CDR3 region is CAINQAQGVGTGYTF. The CDR3 DNA follows: TGTGCCATCAATCAGGCCCAGGGGGTAGGAACTGGCTACACCTTC.

The chain joins TRBV6-1 to TRBJ2-7, with D unclear. Germline V gene lookup returns CDR1 MNHNS and CDR2 SASEGT. The CDR3 sequence is 12 residues long. The V gene lost 8 bases and the J gene lost 2 bases, with 10 bases spanning the gap. The CDR3: CASPGAPYEQYF. In DNA form, the CDR3 reads TGTGCCAGCCCAGGAGCACCCTACGAGCAGTACTTC.

This clonotype occurred a few times. The chain carries TRBV5-1 and TRBJ2-1, with D hard to call. The CDR3 consists of 16 residues. Germline V gives CDR1 SGHRS, CDR2 YFSETQ. Trimming left V 0 bases short and J 4 bases short, with 14 bases between. The CDR3 is CASSLEDSDLYNEQFF. CDR3 DNA sequence: TGCGCCAGCAGCTTGGAGGATAGTGACTTATACAATGAGCAGTTCTTC.

This sequence joins TRBV12-3 or TRBV12-4 and TRBJ2-7, with 7 nucleotides matching TRBD2. This CDR3 has 18 residues. J was trimmed by 3 bases and V by 5 bases; bases with no gene match: 19. DNA for the CDR3: TGTGCCAGCAGTACATGGGGGTTACTGGCGGGAGCCCTCTACGAGCAGTACTTC. It translates to CASSTWGLLAGALYEQYF.

This clonotype came up a few times. The chain has TRBV18 and TRBJ2-5, with 7 bases aligning to TRBD2. With 1 base clipped from V and 5 bases from J, the junction kept 7 bases outside the gene matches. This CDR3 is 15 amino acids long. Germline CDR1 reads KGHSH; CDR2 reads LQKENI. The CDR3 coding sequence is TGTGCCAGCTCACCACTGGGCGGGGACTACGAGACCCAGTACTTC. It specifies CASSPLGGDYETQYF. Filled out from reference TRBV18 and TRBJ2-5, the complete variable domain reads NAGVMQNPRHLVRRRGQEARLRCSPMKGHSHVYWYRQLPEEGLKFMVYLQKENIIDESGMPKERFSAEFPKEGPSILRIQQVVRGDSAAYFCASSPLGGDYETQYFGPGTRLLVL.

This clonotype has only a few counts. The V and J genes are TRBV7-9 and TRBJ1-5; D possibly corresponds to TRBD1 (6 bases). V lost 1 base to trimming and J lost 2 bases, with 12 bases between them. CDR3 size: 16 residues. The germline V gene has CDR1 SEHNR and CDR2 FQNEAQ (reference sequence). The chain's CDR3 is CASSLDRQAGNQPQHF. CDR3 bases: TGTGCCAGCAGCTTAGATCGACAGGCCGGCAATCAGCCCCAGCATTTT.

This CDR3 reads CASSQATAYRLAGYETQYF. In DNA, the CDR3 is TGCGCCAGCAGTCAAGCGACGGCCTACAGACTAGCGGGGTATGAGACCCAGTACTTC. The J gene is TRBJ2-5, the V gene TRBV23-1, with 11 nucleotides matching TRBD2. TRBV23-1 is flagged as an ORF with uncertain function. The trim removed 2 bases at V and 5 bases at J, leaving 16 bases unmatched. The CDR3 length is 19 residues.

This clonotype showed up just a few times. The chain is built from TRBV12-3 or TRBV12-4 and TRBJ2-7; 8 bases are a match to TRBD1. This CDR3 is 13 amino acids long. The V and J ends lost 5 bases and 8 bases, in that order; junction bases with no gene match: 8. CDR3: CASSIGQGIKQYF. As DNA, the CDR3 is TGTGCCAGCAGTATAGGACAGGGTATCAAGCAGTACTTC.

The chain uses TRBV7-3 and TRBJ2-1, with D unresolved. V shed 1 base and J shed 8 bases, with 6 bases lying between them. Per germline, CDR1 SGHTA and CDR2 FQGTGA. The CDR3 is made up of 12 amino acids. CDR3 residues: CASSLNEDEQFF. CDR3 DNA: TGTGCCAGCAGCTTAAATGAGGATGAGCAGTTCTTC.

A few counts support this clonotype. In DNA form, the CDR3 reads TGCGCCAGCAGCCAAGTGGGACAGGGACGGGGGTGTACCTTC. Protein: CASSQVGQGRGCTF. The chain employs TRBV4-1 and TRBJ1-2, with 9 bases lining up with TRBD1. This CDR3 is built from 14 residues. With 1 base clipped from V and 14 bases from J, the junction kept 11 bases outside the gene matches. In germline, CDR1 is MGHRA, CDR2 YSYEKL.

The chain couples TRBV15 to TRBJ2-1; 9 positions agree with TRBD2. This CDR3 spans 14 amino acids. CDR1 and CDR2 from the germline V gene are LNHNV and YYDKDF (reference sequence). V shed 2 bases and J 10 bases; nucleotides not matched to a gene: 6. CDR3 sequence reads: CATSRLAGHREQFF. DNA for the CDR3: TGTGCCACCAGCAGACTAGCGGGGCACAGGGAGCAGTTCTTC.

The sample holds a few counts of this clonotype. The V and J genes are TRBV6-5 and TRBJ1-4; no firm D call. Germline values: CDR1 MNHEY, CDR2 SVGAGI. The ends were cut back, 4 bases at V and 8 bases at J, with 8 bases in the middle. CDR3 length equals 12 residues. CDR3 sequence: CASSWMGEKLFF. CDR3 sequence (DNA): TGTGCCAGCAGTTGGATGGGGGAAAAACTGTTTTTT.

This chain uses TRBV19 with TRBJ1-4, with a weak D call TRBD1 (5 bases). V was pared by 5 bases and J by 8 bases, with 12 bases between. The CDR3 runs to 13 residues. Germline CDR1 is LNHDA and CDR2 is SQIVND (reference sequence). CDR3 DNA sequence: TGTGCCAGTAGTTCAACAGGAGACGAAAAACTGTTTTTT. This translates into CASSSTGDEKLFF.

This clonotype was detected only a few times. The CDR3 nucleotides read TGTGCCACCAGCAGAGATCCCCTTGGACAGGGGGCGAGGGAGCAGTACTTC. It specifies CATSRDPLGQGAREQYF. V gene TRBV15 combines with J gene TRBJ2-7; 11 positions agree with TRBD1. Germline loops: CDR1 LNHNV, CDR2 YYDKDF (reference sequence). V lost 0 bases, J lost 7 bases, and 11 bases stayed unmatched. The length of the CDR3 is 17 residues.

This clonotype appeared once. This rearrangement joins TRBV10-3 to TRBJ1-2; D unclear. The germline V and J ends were trimmed by 6 bases and 7 bases, with 18 bases remaining between them. There are 14 residues in the CDR3. Germline V gene sequence: CDR1 ENHRY, CDR2 SYGVKD. This CDR3 is CAIRSLREEGGYTF. In nucleotides, the CDR3 is TGTGCCATCAGATCCTTGAGAGAGGAGGGTGGCTACACCTTC.

The V call is TRBV5-1, the J call TRBJ2-5; D may be TRBD1 or TRBD2 (6 bases each). The CDR3 has 15 amino acids. Germline CDR1 reads SGHRS; CDR2 reads YFSETQ. V dropped 3 bases and J dropped 4 bases, with 16 bases sitting between them. In nucleotides, the CDR3 is TGCGCCAGCAGCTCTGACGGGGGCGCAGGAGAGACCCAGTACTTC. Translation gives CASSSDGGAGETQYF. The full variable domain, with the rest looked up from reference TRBV5-1 and TRBJ2-5, is KAGVTQTPRYLIKTRGQQVTLSCSPISGHRSVSWYQQTPGQGLQFLFEYFSETQRNKGNFPGRFSGRQFSNSRSEMNVSTLELGDSALYLCASSSDGGAGETQYFGPGTRLLVL.

This clonotype was counted only a few times. J is TRBJ2-2 and V is TRBV20-1; TRBD2 might be the D (6 bases). This CDR3 has 14 residues. The V gene lost 5 bases and the J gene lost 0 bases, with 10 bases spanning the gap. Germline V gives CDR1 DFQATT, CDR2 SNEGSKA (reference sequence). CDR3 amino acids: CSALAETNTGELFF. The DNA of the CDR3 is TGCAGTGCTTTAGCGGAGACGAACACCGGGGAGCTGTTTTTT.

The chain combines TRBV2 with TRBJ1-5, with a tentative D call TRBD1 (6 bases). V was trimmed by 10 bases and J by 4 bases, leaving 11 bases between them. Germline-derived CDR1 and CDR2 are SNHLY and FYNNEI. The CDR3 is made up of 12 amino acids. The CDR3 loop is CATGQQNQPQHF. The CDR3 nucleotides are TGTGCCACCGGACAGCAAAATCAGCCCCAGCATTTT.

In this sample, this clonotype turned up a few times. J is TRBJ2-7 and V is TRBV6-1; 14 bases are a match to TRBD2. V gave up 4 bases and J gave up 1 base; unmatched junction bases: 3. Germline-derived CDR1 and CDR2 are MNHNS and SASEGT. The CDR3 is 16 amino acids. CDR3 residues: CASSVGLAGDSYEQYF. The DNA for the CDR3 is TGTGCCAGCAGTGTGGGACTAGCGGGAGATTCCTACGAGCAGTACTTC.

The CDR3 DNA follows: TGTGCCAGTAGCCGGGGGAGTTCGGGGGCCAACGTCCTGACTTTC. It is translated as CASSRGSSGANVLTF. The genes are TRBV19 and TRBJ2-6; possibly TRBD2 for D (6 bases). The V end was cut by 6 bases, the J end by 4 bases, with 13 bases between. The CDR3 extends over 15 amino acids. Germline V gene data show CDR1 as LNHDA and CDR2 as SQIVND (reference sequence).

The V call is TRBV20-1, the J call TRBJ2-3; no clear D gene. Trimming removed 3 bases at V and 0 bases at J, with 16 bases between. Per germline, CDR1 DFQATT and CDR2 SNEGSKA (reference sequence). This CDR3 has 16 amino acids. The CDR3 DNA follows: TGCAGTGCTAGCCCCCTGGGGATTTCTAGCACAGATACGCAGTATTTT. It codes for CSASPLGISSTDTQYF.

A few counts support this clonotype. This chain uses TRBV12-3 or TRBV12-4 with TRBJ2-7; D is tentatively TRBD1 or TRBD2 (6 bases each). The CDR3 runs 12 residues. Trimming took 4 bases from V and 6 from J, leaving 10 bases between them. Here the CDR3 DNA reads TGTGCCAGCAGTTACGGGGGCATCGAGCAGTACTTC. It specifies CASSYGGIEQYF.

This clonotype came up a few times. V usage is TRBV5-1 and J usage is TRBJ2-3, with D perhaps matching TRBD2 (5 bases). Germline V gene data show CDR1 as SGHRS and CDR2 as YFSETQ. This CDR3 is built from 14 residues. V was trimmed by 0 bases and J by 2 bases, leaving 7 bases between them. The CDR3 DNA reads TGCGCCAGCAGCTTGGGACTAAACACAGATACGCAGTATTTT. This gives the protein CASSLGLNTDTQYF.

The chain is built from TRBV5-1 and TRBJ1-2; TRBD1 might be the D (6 bases). Germline assignment: CDR1 SGHRS and CDR2 YFSETQ. Trimming took 5 bases from V and 7 from J, leaving 15 bases between them. The CDR3 totals 13 residues. This chain's CDR3 is CASSSPPGAGYTF. The CDR3 DNA follows: TGCGCCAGCAGTTCGCCCCCAGGGGCTGGCTACACCTTC.

The chain couples TRBV9 to TRBJ1-2; 7 positions match TRBD1. CDR3 length: 14 residues. The V gene's germline CDR1 is SGDLS and CDR2 YYNGEE. J was trimmed by 4 bases and V by 0 bases; bases with no gene match: 3. CDR3 coding DNA: TGTGCCAGCAGCGTAGGACCAGGGGGCTATGGCTACACCTTC. As protein: CASSVGPGGYGYTF.

V is TRBV4-1 and J is TRBJ2-2; D gene ambiguous. CDR3 length equals 13 residues. Germline V gene lookup returns CDR1 MGHRA and CDR2 YSYEKL. Deletions cut 9 bases from V and 6 bases from J, with 14 bases between. DNA of the CDR3: TGCGCCAGACCCCGCCGGGCACCCGGGGAGCTGTTTTTT. This codes for CARPRRAPGELFF.

This clonotype has a handful of counts. This chain uses TRBV4-2 with TRBJ2-1; 7 nucleotides match TRBD2. Germline V gives CDR1 LGHNA, CDR2 YNFKEQ. This CDR3 has 16 amino acids. Germline trimming cut 0 bases from V and 7 bases from J; bases unmatched to any gene: 9. CDR3: CASSQEAGEAWNEQFF. CDR3 DNA: TGTGCCAGCAGCCAAGAGGCGGGAGAAGCTTGGAATGAGCAGTTCTTC.

This clonotype was picked up many times. V gene TRBV7-2 combines with J gene TRBJ2-5; a possible D gene is TRBD1 (6 bases). There are 13 residues in the CDR3. Germline V lookup: CDR1 SGHTA, CDR2 FQGNSA. V lost 5 bases to trimming and J lost 1 base, with 8 bases between them. The CDR3 sequence: CASSRTAQETQYF. The CDR3 DNA sequence: TGTGCCAGCAGCCGGACAGCCCAAGAGACCCAGTACTTC.

This clonotype occurred a few times. The chain joins TRBV5-1 to TRBJ1-4, with a possible D match to TRBD1 (6 bases). Germline V CDR1 and CDR2: SGHRS, YFSETQ. V was clipped by 4 bases and J by 7 bases, with 17 bases between them. The CDR3 consists of 15 residues. CDR3 DNA sequence: TGCGCCAGCAGCACCGGACAGTCAAAAGGTGAAAAACTGTTTTTT. This encodes CASSTGQSKGEKLFF.